Listed here are 2 T cell receptor beta chains from one sample, sequenced in a study of OX40 agonist ivuxolimab in advanced cancers. The data were produced by immunoSEQ multiplex PCR, yet TCRdb's version contains in-frame clones alone and is incomplete. The sample holds about 79,000 clones, 75% to 95% seen once. The sequencing here drew on CD4+ or CD8+ T cells sorted from blood, taken in a trial of the OX40 agonist ivuxolimab. The receptors shown here come from an adult with an advanced solid tumor such as melanoma, head and neck, liver or kidney cancer.

This chain connects TRBV25-1 to TRBJ2-5; possibly TRBD1 for D (5 bases). Germline values: CDR1 MGHDK, CDR2 SYGVNS. The CDR3 extends over 13 amino acids. Deletions cut 2 bases from V and 5 bases from J, with 9 bases between. The CDR3 DNA reads TGTGCCAGCAGTGAACCAGGGTTGGAGACCCAGTACTTC. This encodes CASSEPGLETQYF.

This clone was detected once. Other DNA variants within this sample encode the same CDR3. V usage is TRBV30 and J usage is TRBJ1-2; the D gene is possibly TRBD1 (5 bases). In germline, CDR1 is GTSNPN, CDR2 SVGIG (reference sequence). The CDR3 is 13 amino acids. Trimming left V 0 bases short and J 8 bases short, with 13 bases between. CDR3 sequence reads: CAWSVEGVGGYTF. In nucleotides, the CDR3 is TGTGCCTGGAGTGTTGAAGGGGTCGGGGGCTACACCTTC.